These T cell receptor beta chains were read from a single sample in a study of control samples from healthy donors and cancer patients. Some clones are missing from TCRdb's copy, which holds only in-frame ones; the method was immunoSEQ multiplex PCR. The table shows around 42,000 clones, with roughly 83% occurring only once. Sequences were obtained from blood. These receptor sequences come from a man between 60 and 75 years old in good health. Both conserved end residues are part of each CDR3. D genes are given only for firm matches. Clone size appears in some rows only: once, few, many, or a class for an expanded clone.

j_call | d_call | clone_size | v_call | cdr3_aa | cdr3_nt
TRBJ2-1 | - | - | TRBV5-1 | CASSSQGNEQFF | TGCGCCAGCAGCTCCCAGGGCAATGAGCAGTTCTTC
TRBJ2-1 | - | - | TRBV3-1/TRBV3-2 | CASSQAPYYNEQFF | TGTGCCAGCAGCCAAGCACCATATTACAATGAGCAGTTCTTC
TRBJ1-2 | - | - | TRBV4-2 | CASSQDQKGPGGYTF | TGTGCCAGCAGCCAAGATCAGAAGGGCCCCGGAGGCTACACCTTC
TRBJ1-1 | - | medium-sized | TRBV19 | CASSPQGGGTEAFF | TGTGCCAGTAGTCCCCAGGGAGGTGGCACTGAAGCTTTCTTT
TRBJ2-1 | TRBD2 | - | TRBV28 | CASSSPGLQTGGFYNEQFF | TGTGCCAGCAGTTCCCCGGGACTCCAAACCGGGGGGTTCTACAATGAGCAGTTCTTC
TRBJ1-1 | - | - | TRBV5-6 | CASSLYNTEAFF | TGTGCCAGCAGCTTATATAACACTGAAGCTTTCTTT
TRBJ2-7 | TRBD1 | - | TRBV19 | CASSDRDRLYEQYF | TGTGCCAGTAGTGACCGGGACAGGCTATACGAGCAGTACTTC
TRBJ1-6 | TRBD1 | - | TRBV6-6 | CASISGLGQNNSPLHF | TGTGCCAGCATATCCGGGTTGGGACAGAATAATTCACCCCTCCACTTT
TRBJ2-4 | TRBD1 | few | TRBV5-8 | CASSLAGQGNIQYF | TGTGCCAGCAGCTTGGCGGGACAGGGAAACATTCAGTACTTC
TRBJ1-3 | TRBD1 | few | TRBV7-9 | CASSLWQGGVDTIYF | TGTGCCAGCAGCTTGTGGCAGGGGGGAGTAGACACCATATATTTT
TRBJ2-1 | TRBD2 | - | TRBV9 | CASSVGTSGSSYNEQFF | TGTGCCAGCAGCGTCGGGACTAGCGGGAGTTCCTACAATGAGCAGTTCTTC
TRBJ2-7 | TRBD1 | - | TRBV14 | CASSQTDRGRGNYEQYF | TGTGCCAGCAGCCAAACGGACAGGGGTCGGGGGAACTACGAGCAGTACTTC
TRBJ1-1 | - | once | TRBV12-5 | CASGLTLSGDTEAFF | TGTGCTAGTGGTTTGACCCTCTCCGGAGACACTGAAGCTTTCTTT
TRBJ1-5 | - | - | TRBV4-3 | CASSQDRHREVNQPQHF | TGCGCCAGCAGCCAAGATAGGCACAGGGAGGTCAATCAGCCCCAGCATTTT
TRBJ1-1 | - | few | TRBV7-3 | CASSSQPLNTEAFF | TGTGCCAGCAGCTCACAACCTCTTAACACTGAAGCTTTCTTT
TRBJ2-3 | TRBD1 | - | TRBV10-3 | CAISTLTGIGTDTQYF | TGTGCCATCAGTACCTTGACAGGGATTGGAACAGATACGCAGTATTTT
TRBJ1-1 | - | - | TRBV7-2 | CASSRGGNTEAFF | TGTGCCAGCAGCCGAGGGGGGAACACTGAAGCTTTCTTT
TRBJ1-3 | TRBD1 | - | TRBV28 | CASTQTGVSSGNTIYF | TGTGCCAGCACCCAGACAGGGGTTTCCTCTGGAAACACCATATATTTT
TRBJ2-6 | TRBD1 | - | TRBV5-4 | CASSFLQGPGANVLTF | TGTGCCAGCAGCTTCCTACAGGGGCCTGGGGCCAACGTCCTGACTTTC
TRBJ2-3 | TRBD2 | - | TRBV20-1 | CSASRRTSGWGDTQYF | TGCAGTGCTAGTAGGCGGACTAGCGGGTGGGGGGATACGCAGTATTTT
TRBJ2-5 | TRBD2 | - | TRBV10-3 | CAISDPGTKKETQYF | TGTGCCATCAGTGACCCCGGGACTAAAAAAGAGACCCAGTACTTC
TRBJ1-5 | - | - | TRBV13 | CASSLRGNQPQHF | TGTGCCAGCAGCTTACGCGGGAATCAGCCCCAGCATTTT
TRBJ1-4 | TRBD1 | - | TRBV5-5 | CASRRQGDGEKLFF | TGTGCCAGCAGGCGACAGGGGGACGGTGAAAAACTGTTTTTT
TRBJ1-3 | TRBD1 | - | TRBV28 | CASSPPDRARLDTIYF | TGTGCCAGCAGTCCCCCGGACAGGGCCCGACTTGACACCATATATTTT
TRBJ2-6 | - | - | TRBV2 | CASSADKSGANVLTF | TGTGCCAGCAGTGCGGACAAGTCGGGGGCCAACGTCCTGACTTTC
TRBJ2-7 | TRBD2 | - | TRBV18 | CASSSTSGGADEQYF | TGTGCCAGCTCATCCACTAGCGGGGGGGCGGATGAGCAGTACTTC
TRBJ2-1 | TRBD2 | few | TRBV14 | CASSHRTGTSGRYEQFF | TGTGCCAGCAGCCATCGAACCGGGACTAGCGGGAGATATGAGCAGTTCTTC
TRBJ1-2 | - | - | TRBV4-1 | CASSHLGGYTF | TGCGCCAGCAGCCACTTGGGTGGCTACACCTTC
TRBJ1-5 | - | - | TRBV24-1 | CATSDGRGIGPGQPQHF | TGTGCCACCAGTGACGGTCGGGGCATAGGTCCGGGGCAGCCCCAGCATTTT
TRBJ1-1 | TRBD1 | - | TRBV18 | CASSPGTGGFAFF | TGTGCCAGCTCACCAGGGACAGGGGGCTTCGCTTTCTTT
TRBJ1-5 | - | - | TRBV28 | CASSPMGLTNQPQHF | TGTGCCAGCAGTCCAATGGGGCTTACCAATCAGCCCCAGCATTTT
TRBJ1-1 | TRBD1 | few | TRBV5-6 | CASSFSRGMNTEAFF | TGTGCCAGCAGCTTTAGCAGGGGGATGAACACTGAAGCTTTCTTT
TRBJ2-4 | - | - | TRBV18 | CASSPQGPPDIQYF | TGTGCCAGCTCACCCCAGGGTCCCCCTGACATTCAGTACTTC
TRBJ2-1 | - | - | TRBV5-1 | CASTLQGGANEQFF | TGCGCCAGCACCCTACAGGGGGGGGCCAATGAGCAGTTCTTC
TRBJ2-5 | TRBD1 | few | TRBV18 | CASSPDRQVGETQYF | TGTGCCAGCTCACCGGACAGGCAAGTTGGGGAGACCCAGTACTTC
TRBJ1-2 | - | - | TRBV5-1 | CASSLANRPEGYTF | TGCGCCAGCAGCTTGGCCAATCGGCCGGAAGGCTACACCTTC
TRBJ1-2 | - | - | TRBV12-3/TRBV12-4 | CASSLEGAYGYTF | TGTGCCAGCAGTTTAGAGGGAGCCTATGGCTACACCTTC
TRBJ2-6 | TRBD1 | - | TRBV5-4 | CASSLDPGTGSSGANVLTF | TGTGCCAGCAGCTTGGACCCCGGGACAGGGAGCTCTGGGGCCAACGTCCTGACTTTC
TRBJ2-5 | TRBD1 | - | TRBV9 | CASSRDRGGETQYF | TGTGCCAGTTCAAGGGACAGAGGAGGAGAGACCCAGTACTTC
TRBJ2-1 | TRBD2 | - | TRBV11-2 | CASSSRGGGVSYNEQFF | TGTGCCAGCAGCTCCCGGGGCGGGGGGGTGTCCTACAATGAGCAGTTCTTC
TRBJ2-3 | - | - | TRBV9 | CASSSGPYTDTQYF | TGTGCCAGCTCCTCGGGTCCCTACACAGATACGCAGTATTTT
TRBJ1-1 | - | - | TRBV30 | CAWTVGYTEAFF | TGTGCCTGGACCGTGGGGTACACTGAAGCTTTCTTT
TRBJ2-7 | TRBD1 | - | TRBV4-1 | CASSQAHSIGTGYEQYF | TGCGCCAGCAGCCAAGCGCACTCGATTGGGACAGGCTACGAGCAGTACTTC
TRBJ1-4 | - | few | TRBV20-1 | CSASFQVNEKLFF | TGCAGTGCTAGTTTTCAGGTTAATGAAAAACTGTTTTTT
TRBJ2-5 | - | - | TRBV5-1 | CASSLYSPRETQYF | TGCGCCAGCAGCTTGTACAGCCCCCGGGAGACCCAGTACTTC
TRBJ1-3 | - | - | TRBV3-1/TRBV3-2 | CASSQRRNTIYF | TGTGCCAGCAGCCAAAGACGAAACACCATATATTTT
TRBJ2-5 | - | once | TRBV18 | CASSLQETQYF | TGTGCCAGCTCACTCCAGGAGACCCAGTACTTC
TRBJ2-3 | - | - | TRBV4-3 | CASSLPGDPDTQYF | TGCGCCAGCAGCCTCCCAGGAGATCCAGATACGCAGTATTTT
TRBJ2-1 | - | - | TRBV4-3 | CASSQVTRANEQFF | TGCGCCAGCAGCCAGGTGACCCGGGCCAATGAGCAGTTCTTC
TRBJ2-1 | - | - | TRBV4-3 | CASSQDKWPWSRQFF | TGCGCCAGCAGCCAAGATAAATGGCCGTGGAGCCGGCAGTTCTTC
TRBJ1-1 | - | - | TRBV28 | CASSLKGRGAFF | TGTGCCAGCAGTTTAAAAGGCAGGGGAGCTTTCTTT
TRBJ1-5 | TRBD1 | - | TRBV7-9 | CASQGAGNQPQHF | TGTGCCTCTCAGGGGGCCGGCAATCAGCCCCAGCATTTT
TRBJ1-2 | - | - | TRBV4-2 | CASSRENYGYTF | TGTGCCAGCAGCCGGGAAAACTATGGCTACACCTTC
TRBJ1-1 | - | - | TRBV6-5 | CASTRTANTEAFF | TGTGCCAGCACGCGGACAGCGAACACTGAAGCTTTCTTT
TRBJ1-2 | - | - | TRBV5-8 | CASSLPGSRGYTF | TGTGCCAGCAGCTTGCCAGGGTCTCGTGGCTACACCTTC
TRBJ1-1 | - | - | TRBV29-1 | CSVGAGGSVAFF | TGCAGCGTGGGGGCGGGGGGTTCGGTAGCTTTCTTT
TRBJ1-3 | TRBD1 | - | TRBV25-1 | CASETGFLSSGNTIYF | TGTGCCAGCGAGACAGGGTTTCTCAGCTCTGGAAACACCATATATTTT
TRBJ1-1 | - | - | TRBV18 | CASSRGTNTEAFF | TGTGCCAGCTCACGGGGGACAAACACTGAAGCTTTCTTT
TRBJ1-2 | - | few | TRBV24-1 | CATSRSGAYNLLGYTF | TGTGCCACCAGTAGGTCAGGCGCCTATAACCTCTTAGGCTACACCTTC
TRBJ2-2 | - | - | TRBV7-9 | CASSLGAANTGELFF | TGTGCCAGCAGCTTAGGGGCTGCCAACACCGGGGAGCTGTTTTTT